A selection of T cell receptor beta chains follows, all from one sample in a study of cytomegalovirus exposure and HLA in healthy donors. TCRdb's copy holds only in-frame clones and misses some; the assay was immunoSEQ multiplex PCR. This sample has under 200,000 clones, with 80% to 90% found just once. Sequencing was done on a sample of PBMCs. Receptors originate from a man between 18 and 35 years old in good health and CMV-seronegative. Both conserved end residues are part of each CDR3. Each record gives: V gene, clone size, D gene, J gene, CDR3 protein, CDR3 DNA. A D gene is named only where the DNA matches it firmly. Size is omitted from some rows. Given values are once, few, many or a class for expanded clones.

v_gene: TRBV2
abundance: -
d_gene: -
j_gene: TRBJ2-2
CDR3aa: CASSGQPTGELFF
CDR3nt: TGTGCCAGCAGCGGACAGCCCACCGGGGAGCTGTTTTTT

v_gene: TRBV6-1
abundance: -
d_gene: TRBD1
j_gene: TRBJ2-1
CDR3aa: CASNPDRVGGNEQFF
CDR3nt: TGTGCCAGCAACCCGGACAGGGTGGGGGGCAATGAGCAGTTCTTC

v_gene: TRBV27
abundance: once
d_gene: TRBD1
j_gene: TRBJ1-2
CDR3aa: CASSLSPDRGYGYTF
CDR3nt: TGTGCCAGCAGTTTATCTCCGGACAGGGGCTATGGCTACACCTTC

v_gene: TRBV25-1
abundance: -
d_gene: -
j_gene: TRBJ2-5
CDR3aa: CASSEARTDEETQYF
CDR3nt: TGTGCCAGCAGTGAGGCTAGGACTGACGAAGAGACCCAGTACTTC

v_gene: TRBV4-3
abundance: once
d_gene: -
j_gene: TRBJ2-1
CDR3aa: CASSQEPLRSGAGEQFF
CDR3nt: TGCGCCAGCAGCCAAGAACCTCTCCGGTCAGGGGCCGGTGAGCAGTTCTTC

v_gene: TRBV28
abundance: once
d_gene: TRBD1
j_gene: TRBJ1-5
CDR3aa: CASSSDRDNQPQHF
CDR3nt: TGTGCCAGCAGTTCCGACAGGGACAATCAGCCCCAGCATTTT

v_gene: TRBV6-5
abundance: -
d_gene: TRBD1
j_gene: TRBJ2-2
CDR3aa: CASSSQGADTGELFF
CDR3nt: TGTGCCAGCAGTTCGCAGGGGGCAGACACCGGGGAGCTGTTTTTT

v_gene: TRBV28
abundance: -
d_gene: TRBD1
j_gene: TRBJ1-3
CDR3aa: CASSSPTGGAEGNTIYF
CDR3nt: TGTGCCAGCAGCTCACCCACAGGGGGCGCGGAAGGAAACACCATATATTTT

v_gene: TRBV29-1
abundance: few
d_gene: -
j_gene: TRBJ1-2
CDR3aa: CSAGPQGIYGYTF
CDR3nt: TGCAGCGCCGGCCCTCAGGGGATCTACGGCTACACCTTC

v_gene: TRBV5-4
abundance: once
d_gene: TRBD2
j_gene: TRBJ2-7
CDR3aa: CASSGTSGGPYEQYF
CDR3nt: TGTGCCAGCAGCGGAACTAGCGGGGGACCCTACGAGCAGTACTTC

v_gene: TRBV29-1
abundance: -
d_gene: TRBD2
j_gene: TRBJ2-1
CDR3aa: CSVSGTSGGARFF
CDR3nt: TGCAGCGTTTCCGGGACTAGCGGGGGGGCCCGGTTCTTC

v_gene: TRBV5-8
abundance: -
d_gene: TRBD1
j_gene: TRBJ1-5
CDR3aa: CASSGQGPQPQHF
CDR3nt: TGTGCCAGCAGCGGACAGGGTCCTCAGCCCCAGCATTTT

v_gene: TRBV7-2
abundance: once
d_gene: TRBD2
j_gene: TRBJ2-7
CDR3aa: CASSARASGPYEQYF
CDR3nt: TGTGCCAGCAGCGCGCGGGCTAGCGGACCCTACGAGCAGTACTTC

v_gene: TRBV5-6
abundance: few
d_gene: -
j_gene: TRBJ1-2
CDR3aa: CASSSEQRVSEDYGYTF
CDR3nt: TGTGCCAGCAGCTCCGAACAACGCGTCTCCGAGGACTATGGCTACACCTTC

v_gene: TRBV27
abundance: -
d_gene: -
j_gene: TRBJ1-5
CDR3aa: CASSLAGAHQPQHF
CDR3nt: TGTGCCAGCAGTTTAGCAGGGGCGCATCAGCCCCAGCATTTT

v_gene: TRBV5-1
abundance: -
d_gene: TRBD1
j_gene: TRBJ2-1
CDR3aa: CASSQWDRAHEQFF
CDR3nt: TGCGCCAGCAGCCAATGGGACAGGGCTCATGAGCAGTTCTTC

v_gene: TRBV19
abundance: -
d_gene: -
j_gene: TRBJ2-7
CDR3aa: CASSLPTGLEQYF
CDR3nt: TGTGCCAGTAGTCTTCCCACAGGGCTCGAGCAGTACTTC

v_gene: TRBV5-6
abundance: once
d_gene: -
j_gene: TRBJ2-7
CDR3aa: CASSLGQDYEQYF
CDR3nt: TGTGCCAGCAGCTTGGGACAGGACTACGAGCAGTACTTC